Below are 22 T cell receptor beta chains sequenced from a single sample in a study of shared clonotypes between healthy human individuals. Some clones are missing from TCRdb's copy, which holds only in-frame ones; the method was immunoSEQ multiplex PCR. Of more than 2 million clones in the sample, 85% to 95% were seen once. Sequencing used naive CD4+ T cells sorted from blood. Regarding subset: CD45RA+ positively selected. The receptors shown here come from a man aged 18 to 29 in good health.

This chain uses TRBV5-6 with TRBJ2-3, with D possibly TRBD2 on 6 matching bases. Germline V lookup: CDR1 SGHDT, CDR2 YYEEEE. The CDR3 covers 17 residues. V shed 0 bases and J shed 0 bases, with 14 bases lying between them. CDR3 in amino acids: CASSLEIEAGSTDTQYF. CDR3 nucleotide sequence: TGTGCCAGCAGCTTGGAGATAGAGGCGGGGAGCACAGATACGCAGTATTTT.

The chain carries TRBV14 and TRBJ2-7; D remains unclear. Deletions cut 0 bases from V and 6 bases from J, with 9 bases between. CDR1 and CDR2 from the germline V gene are SGHDN and FVKESK. The CDR3 loop spans 13 amino acids. CDR3 amino acids: CASSQDQVGEQYF. The CDR3 DNA sequence: TGTGCCAGCAGCCAAGACCAAGTCGGCGAGCAGTACTTC.

The chain uses TRBV5-4 and TRBJ2-5; D gene unclear. The CDR3 totals 13 residues. Trimming shortened V by 0 bases and J by 5 bases, and 8 bases separated the two germline ends. Germline CDR1 is SGHNT and CDR2 is YYREEE (reference sequence). DNA of the CDR3: TGTGCCAGCAGCTTGGGACCGAGGGAGACCCAGTACTTC. This codes for CASSLGPRETQYF.

The chain employs TRBV11-2 and TRBJ2-7; D unresolved. Germline CDR1 and CDR2: SGHAT and FQNNGV. This CDR3 contains 12 residues. Trimming took off 5 bases at V and 0 bases at J, with 5 bases between the two ends. CDR3: CASSTGSYEQYF. CDR3 in DNA: TGTGCCAGCAGCACCGGCTCCTACGAGCAGTACTTC.

The chain joins TRBV7-2 to TRBJ2-5; no definite D call. The closer fit of TRBJ2-7 to the DNA end suggests the J call may be wrong. This CDR3 region has 14 residues. Germline-derived CDR1 and CDR2 are SGHTA and FQGNSA. CDR3: CASSLPPSSYEQYF. Here the CDR3 DNA reads TGTGCCAGCAGCCTCCCTCCAAGCTCCTACGAGCAGTACTTC.

This clone showed up just once. The chain employs TRBV7-9 and TRBJ2-7, with D perhaps being TRBD1 or TRBD2 (6 bases each). The V and J ends lost 1 base and 3 bases respectively, with 16 bases between them. The CDR3 loop spans 16 amino acids. Germline V gene sequence: CDR1 SEHNR, CDR2 FQNEAQ (reference sequence). CDR3 sequence reads: CASSLEVWGAGYEQYF. CDR3 nucleotides: TGTGCCAGCAGCTTAGAGGTTTGGGGGGCCGGCTACGAGCAGTACTTC.

The chain couples TRBV6-1 to TRBJ1-2, with no clear D. The germline gives CDR1 MNHNS, CDR2 SASEGT. CDR3 length equals 15 residues. V was clipped by 1 base and J by 2 bases, with 11 bases between them. The CDR3 DNA reads as TGTGCCAGCAGTGAAGGGGGTAAGAGAAACTATGGCTACACCTTC. Protein product: CASSEGGKRNYGYTF.

The table lists this clone with a count of one. This may come from a read error, since a much larger clone is one base off. Other DNA sequences in the sample encode the same CDR3. The genes are TRBV5-1 and TRBJ2-7; D gene unclear. The CDR3 is made up of 11 amino acids. V lost 0 bases to trimming and J lost 6 bases, with 4 bases between them. Germline V gene data show CDR1 as SGHRS and CDR2 as YFSETQ. CDR3 nucleotides: TGCGCCAGCAGCTTGGACTCCGAGCAGTACTTC. Translating it yields CASSLDSEQYF.

Worth noting for this clone: With a much larger clone just one base away, this may be a read error. This chain links TRBV12-5 with TRBJ2-7; the D gene is possibly TRBD2 (6 bases). Germline CDR1 reads LGHNT; CDR2 reads FRNRAP. V was trimmed by 5 bases and J by 4 bases, leaving 24 bases between them. This CDR3 is built from 17 residues. Here the CDR3 DNA reads TGTGCTAGTGGTGCCTCCGCCCTGGAGGGCCGCTCTTACGAGCAGTACTTC. Translated, it gives CASGASALEGRSYEQYF.

CDR3 in DNA: TGTGCCAGCAGTTTCTGGGGGGACTTTGGGGAGCCCCAGCATTTT. Its protein product is CASSFWGDFGEPQHF. The V gene is TRBV2, the J gene TRBJ1-5; TRBD1 might be the D (5 bases). Trimming removed 5 bases at V and 8 bases at J, with 19 bases between. This CDR3 has 15 amino acids. From germline, CDR1 is SNHLY and CDR2 FYNNEI.

In this sample, this clone turned up once. The CDR3 coding sequence is TGTGCCAGCAGCGGGACAGGGGGAAGTGGAGAGACCCAGTACTTC. This sequence encodes CASSGTGGSGETQYF. This chain joins TRBV7-2 and TRBJ2-5, with 11 bases matching TRBD1. V shed 5 bases and J 4 bases; nucleotides not matched to a gene: 6. The germline CDR1 and CDR2 sequences are SGHTA and FQGNSA. The CDR3 loop spans 15 amino acids. Together with reference TRBV7-2 and TRBJ2-5, the CDR3 gives the full variable domain: GAGVSQSPSNKVTEKGKDVELRCDPISGHTALYWYRQSLGQGLEFLIYFQGNSAPDKSGLPSDRFSAERTGGSVSTLTIQRTQQEDSAVYLCASSGTGGSGETQYFGPGTRLLVL.

V usage is TRBV7-8 and J usage is TRBJ2-7; tentative D call: TRBD2 (5 bases). This CDR3 spans 15 amino acids. Trimming took off 5 bases at V and 2 bases at J, with 16 bases between the two ends. CDR1 is SGHVS, CDR2 FQNEAQ, per germline. The CDR3 sequence is CASSPRGLTPYEQYF. The CDR3 nucleotides are TGTGCCAGCAGCCCCCGCGGACTGACCCCCTACGAGCAGTACTTC.

About this clone: The same CDR3 also results from other DNA sequences found in this sample. This chain connects TRBV28 to TRBJ1-2, with D maybe TRBD1 (5 bases). The CDR3 covers 13 residues. Germline assignment: CDR1 MDHEN and CDR2 SYDVKM. The V end lost 3 bases, the J end lost 2 bases, and 7 bases lay between the germline ends. The CDR3 spells CASSLGRNYGYTF. CDR3 sequence (DNA): TGTGCCAGCAGTTTGGGACGGAACTATGGCTACACCTTC.

This clone has a single count. This chain joins TRBV7-8 and TRBJ1-1, with a possible D match to TRBD1 (5 bases). V gave up 5 bases and J gave up 0 bases, with 7 bases separating them. This CDR3 has 13 amino acids. The germline gives CDR1 SGHVS, CDR2 FQNEAQ. DNA for the CDR3: TGTGCCAGCAGCGTCAGGGTGAACACTGAAGCTTTCTTT. Its translation: CASSVRVNTEAFF.

The chain has TRBV28 and TRBJ1-2, with D possibly TRBD1 on 6 matching bases. The CDR3 is 15 residues long. The V end was cut by 6 bases, the J end by 5 bases, with 19 bases between. The germline V gene encodes CDR1 MDHEN and CDR2 SYDVKM. As DNA, the CDR3 is TGTGCCAGCAGCCCGGGGGGGGGCACCTATTATGGCTACACCTTC. Translation gives CASSPGGGTYYGYTF.

As to this clone: This CDR3 is also generated by other DNA sequences in the sample. The chain carries TRBV4-3 and TRBJ2-2, with TRBD2 matching 7 bases. Germline V gene data show CDR1 as LGHNA and CDR2 as YSLEER. This CDR3 comprises 16 residues. J gave up 1 base and V 1 base, and 3 bases lay outside the gene matches. The CDR3 DNA follows: TGCGCCAGCAGCCAAGTGCCTAGCGGGAACACCGGGGAGCTGTTTTTT. Its protein is CASSQVPSGNTGELFF.

V gene TRBV6-5 combines with J gene TRBJ2-2, with a possible D match to TRBD1 (5 bases). Trimming shortened V by 11 bases and J by 4 bases, and 17 bases separated the two germline ends. The germline CDR1 and CDR2 sequences are MNHEY and SVGAGI. CDR3 length: 14 residues. The CDR3 sequence is CASTRQGITGELFF. DNA for the CDR3: TGTGCCTCCACGCGGCAGGGAATCACCGGGGAGCTGTTTTTT.

The rearrangement joins TRBV6-5 to TRBJ1-1, with D unclear. The V gene's germline CDR1 is MNHEY and CDR2 SVGAGI. V was shortened by 3 bases and J by 0 bases, with 11 bases between the two germline ends. CDR3 size: 15 residues. The CDR3 here is CASSYPGEMNTEAFF. DNA for the CDR3: TGTGCCAGCAGTTATCCAGGAGAAATGAACACTGAAGCTTTCTTT.

In its sample, this clone was seen once. The DNA of the CDR3 is TGTGCCAGCAGCCAAGACAGGACGCTTAACTATGGCTACACCTTC. As protein: CASSQDRTLNYGYTF. The rearrangement uses TRBV14 and TRBJ1-2; D not resolved. Looked up from germline, CDR1 is SGHDN and CDR2 is FVKESK. V was clipped by 0 bases and J by 1 base, with 9 bases between them. The CDR3 length is 15 residues.

This clone is a singleton in its sample. The chain links TRBV25-1 to TRBJ2-7, with 7 bases lining up with TRBD1. Trimming took 5 bases from V and 2 from J; bases not matched to a gene: 6. Germline V gene sequence: CDR1 MGHDK, CDR2 SYGVNS. The CDR3 is 14 residues long. CDR3 region: CASSTRTGTYEQYF. The DNA for the CDR3 is TGTGCCAGCAGTACTCGGACAGGAACCTACGAGCAGTACTTC.

The genes are TRBV5-1 and TRBJ2-1; 9 nucleotides line up with TRBD2. This CDR3 region has 18 residues. The V gene end was trimmed by 0 bases and the J gene end by 2 bases; junction bases not matched to a gene: 9. Germline CDR1 reads SGHRS; CDR2 reads YFSETQ. CDR3 in amino acids: CASSLAGVAGVPYNEQFF. In DNA, the CDR3 is TGCGCCAGCAGCTTGGCCGGCGTAGCGGGAGTTCCCTACAATGAGCAGTTCTTC.

The chain employs TRBV18 and TRBJ1-1; D not resolved. This CDR3 contains 13 residues. Germline-derived CDR1 and CDR2 are KGHSH and LQKENI. V lost 4 bases and J lost 4, with 10 bases in between. CDR3 sequence (DNA): TGTGCCAGCTCACAAAGGGTGGGCACTGAAGCTTTCTTT. Translated: CASSQRVGTEAFF.